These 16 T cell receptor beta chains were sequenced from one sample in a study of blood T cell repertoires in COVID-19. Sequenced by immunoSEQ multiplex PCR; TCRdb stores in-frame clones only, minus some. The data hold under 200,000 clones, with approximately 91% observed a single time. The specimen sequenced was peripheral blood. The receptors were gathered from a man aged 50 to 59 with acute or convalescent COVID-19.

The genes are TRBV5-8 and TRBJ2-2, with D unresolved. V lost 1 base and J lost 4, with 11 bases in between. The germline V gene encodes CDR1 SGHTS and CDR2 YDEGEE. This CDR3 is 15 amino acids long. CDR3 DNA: TGTGCCAGCAGCTTGTTTTTTGGTAGCACCGGGGAGCTGTTTTTT. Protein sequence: CASSLFFGSTGELFF.

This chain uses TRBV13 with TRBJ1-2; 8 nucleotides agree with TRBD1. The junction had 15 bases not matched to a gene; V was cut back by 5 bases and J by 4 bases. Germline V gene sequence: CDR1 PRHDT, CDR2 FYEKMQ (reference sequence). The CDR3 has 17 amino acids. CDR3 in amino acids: CASSTWKETGAIYGYTF. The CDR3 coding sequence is TGTGCCAGCAGCACTTGGAAGGAGACAGGGGCTATCTATGGCTACACCTTC.

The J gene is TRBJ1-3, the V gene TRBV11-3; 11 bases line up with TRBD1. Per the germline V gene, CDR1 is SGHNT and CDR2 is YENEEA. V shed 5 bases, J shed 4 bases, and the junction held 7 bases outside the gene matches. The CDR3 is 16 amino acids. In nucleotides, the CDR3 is TGTGCCAGCAGCCCCCCGGACAGGGGGCCGGGAAACACCATATATTTT. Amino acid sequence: CASSPPDRGPGNTIYF. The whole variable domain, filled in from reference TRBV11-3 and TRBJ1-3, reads EAGVVQSPRYKIIEKKQPVAFWCNPISGHNTLYWYLQNLGQGPELLIRYENEEAVDDSQLPKDRFSAERLKGVDSTLKIQPAELGDSAVYLCASSPPDRGPGNTIYFGEGSWLTVV.

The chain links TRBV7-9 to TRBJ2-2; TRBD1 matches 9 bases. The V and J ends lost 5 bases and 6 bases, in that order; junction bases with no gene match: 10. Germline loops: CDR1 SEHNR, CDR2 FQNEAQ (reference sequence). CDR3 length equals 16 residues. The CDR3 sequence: CASSPTGQGASGELFF. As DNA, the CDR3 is TGTGCCAGCAGCCCGACGGGACAGGGAGCCTCCGGGGAGCTGTTTTTT.

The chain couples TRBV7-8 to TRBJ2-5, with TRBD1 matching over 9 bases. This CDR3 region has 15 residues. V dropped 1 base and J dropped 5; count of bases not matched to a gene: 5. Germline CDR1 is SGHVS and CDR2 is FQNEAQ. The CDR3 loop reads CASSLVGTGLETQYF. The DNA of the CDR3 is TGTGCCAGCAGCTTAGTTGGGACAGGGCTGGAGACCCAGTACTTC.

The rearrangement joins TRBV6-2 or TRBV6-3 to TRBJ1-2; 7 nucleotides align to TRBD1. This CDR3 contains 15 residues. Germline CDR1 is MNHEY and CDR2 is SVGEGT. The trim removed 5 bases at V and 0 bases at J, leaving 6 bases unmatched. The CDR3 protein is CASSKGAKANYGYTF. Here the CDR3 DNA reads TGTGCCAGCAGTAAGGGGGCGAAAGCTAACTATGGCTACACCTTC.

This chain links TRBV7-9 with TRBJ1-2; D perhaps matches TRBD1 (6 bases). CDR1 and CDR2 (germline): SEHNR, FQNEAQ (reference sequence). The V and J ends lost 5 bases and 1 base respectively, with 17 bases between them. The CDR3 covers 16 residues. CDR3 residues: CASSRAGDTINYGYTF. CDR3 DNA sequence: TGTGCCAGCAGCCGGGCAGGGGACACTATTAACTATGGCTACACCTTC.

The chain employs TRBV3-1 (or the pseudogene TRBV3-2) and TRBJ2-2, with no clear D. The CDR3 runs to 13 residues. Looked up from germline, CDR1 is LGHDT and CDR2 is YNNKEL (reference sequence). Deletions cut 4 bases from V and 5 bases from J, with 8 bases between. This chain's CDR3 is CASSPQATGELFF. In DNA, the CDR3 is TGTGCCAGCAGCCCCCAGGCGACCGGGGAGCTGTTTTTT.

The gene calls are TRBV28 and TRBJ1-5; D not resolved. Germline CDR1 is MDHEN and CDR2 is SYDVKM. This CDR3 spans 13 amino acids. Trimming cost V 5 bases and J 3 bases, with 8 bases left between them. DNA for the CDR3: TGTGCCAGCAGTCTGCGGGCCAATCAGCCCCAGCATTTT. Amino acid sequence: CASSLRANQPQHF.

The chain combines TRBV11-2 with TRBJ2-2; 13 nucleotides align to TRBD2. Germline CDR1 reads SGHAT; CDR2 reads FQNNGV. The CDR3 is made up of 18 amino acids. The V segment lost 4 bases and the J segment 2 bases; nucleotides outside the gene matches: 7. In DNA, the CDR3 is TGTGCCAGCAGCTCCAGGGGACTAGCGGGGATTAACACCGGGGAGCTGTTTTTT. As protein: CASSSRGLAGINTGELFF.

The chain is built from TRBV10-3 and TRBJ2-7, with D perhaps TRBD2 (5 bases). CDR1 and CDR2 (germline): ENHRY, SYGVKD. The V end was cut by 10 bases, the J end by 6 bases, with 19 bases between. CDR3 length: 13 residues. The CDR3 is CATSAATYGEQYF. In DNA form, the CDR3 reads TGTGCCACTTCAGCGGCCACATACGGCGAGCAGTACTTC.

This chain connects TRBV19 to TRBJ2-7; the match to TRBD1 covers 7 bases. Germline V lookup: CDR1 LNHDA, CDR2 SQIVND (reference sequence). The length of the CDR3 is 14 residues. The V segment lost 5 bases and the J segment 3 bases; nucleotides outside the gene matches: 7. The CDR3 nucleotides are TGTGCCAGTAGTCCTAACCGACAGGGCTACGAGCAGTACGTC. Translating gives CASSPNRQGYEQYV.

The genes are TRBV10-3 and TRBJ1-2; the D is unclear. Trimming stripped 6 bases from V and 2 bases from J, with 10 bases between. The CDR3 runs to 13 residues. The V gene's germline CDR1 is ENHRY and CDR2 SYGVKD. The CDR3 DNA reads TGTGCCATCAGGACTCGGGAGAACTATGGCTACACCTTC. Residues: CAIRTRENYGYTF.

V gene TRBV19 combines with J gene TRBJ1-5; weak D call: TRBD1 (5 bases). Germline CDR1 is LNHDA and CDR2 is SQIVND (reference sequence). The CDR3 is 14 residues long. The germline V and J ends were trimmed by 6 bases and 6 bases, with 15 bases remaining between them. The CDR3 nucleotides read TGTGCCAGTAGAAACCCACAGGCAGTTCAGCCCCAGCATTTT. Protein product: CASRNPQAVQPQHF.

CDR3 DNA: TGTGCCAGCAGCCTGGGACTGGGCACAGATACGCAGTATTTT. The encoded protein is CASSLGLGTDTQYF. V is TRBV7-8 and J is TRBJ2-3; weak D call: TRBD2 (6 bases). Trimming removed 5 bases at V and 1 base at J, with 10 bases between. This CDR3 is built from 14 residues. Germline V gene lookup returns CDR1 SGHVS and CDR2 FQNEAQ.

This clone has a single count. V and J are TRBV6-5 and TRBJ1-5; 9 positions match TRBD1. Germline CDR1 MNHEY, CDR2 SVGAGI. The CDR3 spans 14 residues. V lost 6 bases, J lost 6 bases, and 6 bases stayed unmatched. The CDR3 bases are TGTGCCAGCAGGGGGGGACAGGGCGGTCAGCCCCAGCATTTT. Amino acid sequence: CASRGGQGGQPQHF.